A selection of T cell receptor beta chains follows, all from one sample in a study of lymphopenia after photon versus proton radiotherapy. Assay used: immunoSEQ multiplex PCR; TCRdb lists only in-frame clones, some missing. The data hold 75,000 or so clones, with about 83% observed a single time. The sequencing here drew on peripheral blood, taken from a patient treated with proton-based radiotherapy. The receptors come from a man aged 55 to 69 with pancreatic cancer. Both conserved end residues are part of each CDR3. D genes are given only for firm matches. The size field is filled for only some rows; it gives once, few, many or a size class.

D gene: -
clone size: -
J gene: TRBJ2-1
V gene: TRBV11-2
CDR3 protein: CASSLGQHNEQFF
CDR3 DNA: TGTGCCAGCAGCTTAGGGCAGCACAATGAGCAGTTCTTC

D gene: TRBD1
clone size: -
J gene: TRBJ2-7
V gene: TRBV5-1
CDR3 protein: CASSGQGGYEQYF
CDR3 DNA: TGCGCCAGCAGTGGACAGGGTGGGTACGAGCAGTACTTC

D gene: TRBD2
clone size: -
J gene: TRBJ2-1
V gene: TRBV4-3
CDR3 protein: CASSQEGLSGVYNEQFF
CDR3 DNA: TGCGCCAGCAGCCAGGAGGGTCTTAGCGGGGTCTACAATGAGCAGTTCTTC

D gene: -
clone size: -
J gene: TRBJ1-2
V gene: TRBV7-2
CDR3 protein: CASSPTNYGYTF
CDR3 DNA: TGTGCCAGCAGCCCTACTAACTATGGCTACACCTTC

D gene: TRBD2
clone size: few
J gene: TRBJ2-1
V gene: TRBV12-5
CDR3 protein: CASSGLAGVDEQFF
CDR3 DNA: TGTGCTAGTTCAGGACTAGCGGGAGTTGACGAGCAGTTCTTC

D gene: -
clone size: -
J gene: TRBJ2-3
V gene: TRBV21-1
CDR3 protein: CASSRMVYRQRTDTQYF
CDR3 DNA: TGTGCCAGCAGCAGGATGGTATATCGGCAGCGAACAGATACGCAGTATTTT

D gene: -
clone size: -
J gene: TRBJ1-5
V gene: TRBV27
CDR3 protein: CASSLNRGNNQPQHF
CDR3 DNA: TGTGCCAGCAGTTTGAATAGGGGGAACAATCAGCCCCAGCATTTT

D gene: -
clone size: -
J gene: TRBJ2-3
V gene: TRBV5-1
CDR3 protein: CASSVYRADTQYF
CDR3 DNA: TGCGCCAGCAGCGTATACAGGGCAGATACGCAGTATTTT

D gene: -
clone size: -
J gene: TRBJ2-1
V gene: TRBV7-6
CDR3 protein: CASSLEKGLISYNEQFF
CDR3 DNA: TGTGCCAGCAGCTTAGAGAAGGGACTTATCTCCTACAATGAGCAGTTCTTC

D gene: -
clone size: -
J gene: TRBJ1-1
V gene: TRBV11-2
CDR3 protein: CASSFVWTNMNTEAFF
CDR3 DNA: TGTGCCAGCAGCTTTGTTTGGACAAATATGAACACTGAAGCTTTCTTT

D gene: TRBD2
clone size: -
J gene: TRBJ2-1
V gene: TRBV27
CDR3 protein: CASRGLALNEQFF
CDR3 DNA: TGTGCCAGCAGAGGACTAGCGTTGAATGAGCAGTTCTTC

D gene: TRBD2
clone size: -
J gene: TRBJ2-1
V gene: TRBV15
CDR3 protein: CATSRKFGLAGSNEQFF
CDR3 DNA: TGTGCCACCAGCAGAAAATTTGGACTAGCGGGAAGCAATGAGCAGTTCTTC

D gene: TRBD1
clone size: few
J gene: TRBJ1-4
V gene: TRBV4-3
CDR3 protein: CASSQARTGAEKLFF
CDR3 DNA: TGCGCCAGCAGCCAGGCTCGGACAGGGGCAGAAAAACTGTTTTTT

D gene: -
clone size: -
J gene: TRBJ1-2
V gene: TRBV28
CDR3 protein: CASGNVGAPYGYTF
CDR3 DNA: TGTGCCAGCGGCAACGTAGGCGCTCCCTATGGCTACACCTTC

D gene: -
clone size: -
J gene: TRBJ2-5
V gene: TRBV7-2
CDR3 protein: CASSLMRGETQYF
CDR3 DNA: TGTGCCAGCAGCTTGATGAGGGGAGAGACCCAGTACTTC

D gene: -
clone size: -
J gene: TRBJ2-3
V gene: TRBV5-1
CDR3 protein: CASSSPMGDTDTQYF
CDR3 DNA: TGCGCCAGCAGCTCGCCAATGGGGGACACAGATACGCAGTATTTT

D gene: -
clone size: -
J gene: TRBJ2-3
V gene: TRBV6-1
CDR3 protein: CASSDRLSSDTQYF
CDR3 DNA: TGTGCCAGCAGTGACAGACTGAGCTCGGATACGCAGTATTTT

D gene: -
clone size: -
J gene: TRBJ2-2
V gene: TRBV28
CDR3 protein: CASQPGYPGELFF
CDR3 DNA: TGTGCCAGCCAACCGGGGTACCCCGGGGAGCTGTTTTTT

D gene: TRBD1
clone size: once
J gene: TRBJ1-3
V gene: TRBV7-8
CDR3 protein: CASSLTGERSGNTIYF
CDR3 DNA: TGTGCCAGCAGCTTAACAGGGGAAAGGTCTGGAAACACCATATATTTT

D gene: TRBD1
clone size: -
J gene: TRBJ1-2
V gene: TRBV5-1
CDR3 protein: CASSPQGQDYGYTF
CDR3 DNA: TGCGCCAGCAGCCCTCAGGGACAGGACTATGGCTACACCTTC

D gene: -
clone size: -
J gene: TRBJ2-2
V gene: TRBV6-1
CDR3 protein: CASSRTGELFF
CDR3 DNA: TGTGCCAGCAGTAGGACCGGGGAGCTGTTTTTT

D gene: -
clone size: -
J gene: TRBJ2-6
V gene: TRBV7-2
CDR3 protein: CASSLGDPSTSGANVLTF
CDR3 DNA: TGTGCCAGCAGCTTAGGTGATCCATCCACCTCTGGGGCCAACGTCCTGACTTTC

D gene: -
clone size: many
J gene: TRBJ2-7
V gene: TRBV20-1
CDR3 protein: CSALSGNEQYF
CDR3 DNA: TGCAGTGCTTTATCGGGTAACGAGCAGTACTTC

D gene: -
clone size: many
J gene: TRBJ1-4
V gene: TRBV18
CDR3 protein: CASSPQGNEKLFF
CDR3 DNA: TGTGCCAGCTCACCACAGGGGAATGAAAAACTGTTTTTT

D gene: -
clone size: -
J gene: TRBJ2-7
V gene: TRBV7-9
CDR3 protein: CASSLGGAGEQYF
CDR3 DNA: TGTGCCAGCAGCTTAGGAGGGGCTGGCGAGCAGTACTTC

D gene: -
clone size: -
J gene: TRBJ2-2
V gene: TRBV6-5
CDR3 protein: CASSSPSEGAGELFF
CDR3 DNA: TGTGCCAGCAGTTCCCCATCCGAGGGGGCCGGGGAGCTGTTTTTT

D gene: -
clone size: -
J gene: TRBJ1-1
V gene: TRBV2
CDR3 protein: CAGRLESGATEAFF
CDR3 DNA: TGTGCCGGCAGATTGGAATCGGGCGCCACTGAAGCTTTCTTT

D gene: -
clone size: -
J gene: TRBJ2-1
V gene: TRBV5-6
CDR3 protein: CASSSTGRNEQFF
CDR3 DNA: TGTGCCAGCAGCTCGACAGGGAGGAATGAGCAGTTCTTC

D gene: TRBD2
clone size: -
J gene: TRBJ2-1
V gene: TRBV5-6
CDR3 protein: CASSPYWTSGRVEQFF
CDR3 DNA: TGTGCCAGCAGCCCCTACTGGACTAGCGGGAGGGTTGAGCAGTTCTTC

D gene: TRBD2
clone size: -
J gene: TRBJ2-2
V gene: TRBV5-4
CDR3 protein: CASSVVAGRAGELFF
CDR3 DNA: TGTGCCAGCAGCGTGGTAGCGGGAAGGGCCGGGGAGCTGTTTTTT

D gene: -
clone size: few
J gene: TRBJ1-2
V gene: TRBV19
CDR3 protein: CASSSRGYGYTF
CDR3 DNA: TGTGCCAGTAGTAGCAGGGGATACGGCTACACCTTC

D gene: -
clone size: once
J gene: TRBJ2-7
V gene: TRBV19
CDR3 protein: CASSMRGSMSSPQYF
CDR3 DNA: TGTGCCAGTAGTATGAGGGGATCAATGAGCTCTCCGCAGTACTTC

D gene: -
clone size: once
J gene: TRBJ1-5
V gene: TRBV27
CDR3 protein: CASSGGGGNQPQHF
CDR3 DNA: TGTGCCAGCAGCGGGGGAGGGGGGAATCAGCCCCAGCATTTT

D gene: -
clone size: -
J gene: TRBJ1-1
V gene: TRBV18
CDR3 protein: CASSPEALNTEAFF
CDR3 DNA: TGTGCCAGCTCACCAGAGGCGTTGAACACTGAAGCTTTCTTT

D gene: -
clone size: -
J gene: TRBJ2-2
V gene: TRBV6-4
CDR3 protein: CASSDRSGELFF
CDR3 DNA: TGTGCCAGCAGTGACCGGAGCGGGGAGCTGTTTTTT

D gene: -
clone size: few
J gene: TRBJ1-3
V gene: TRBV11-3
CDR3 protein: CASSLDPGFSGNTIYF
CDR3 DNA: TGTGCCAGCAGCTTAGACCCGGGATTTAGTGGAAACACCATATATTTT

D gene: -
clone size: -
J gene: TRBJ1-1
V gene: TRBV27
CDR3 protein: CASSPRIGNTEAFF
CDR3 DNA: TGTGCCAGCAGTCCACGGATCGGGAACACTGAAGCTTTCTTT

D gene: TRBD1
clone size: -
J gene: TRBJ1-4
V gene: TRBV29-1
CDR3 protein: CSVSTGVGAEKLFF
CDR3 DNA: TGCAGCGTTTCAACAGGGGTAGGAGCTGAAAAACTGTTTTTT

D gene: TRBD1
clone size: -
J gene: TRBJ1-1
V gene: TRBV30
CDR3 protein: CATTTGGVLMNTEAFF
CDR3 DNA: TGTGCTACAACTACAGGGGGAGTTCTGATGAACACTGAAGCTTTCTTT

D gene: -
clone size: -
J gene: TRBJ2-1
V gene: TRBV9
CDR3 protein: CASSVSPQMSGEQFF
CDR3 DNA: TGTGCCAGCAGCGTATCCCCCCAAATGAGCGGCGAGCAGTTCTTC

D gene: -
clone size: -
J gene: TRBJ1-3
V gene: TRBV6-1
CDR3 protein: CASRDRRTAGNTIYF
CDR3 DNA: TGTGCCAGCAGGGATCGACGGACTGCTGGAAACACCATATATTTT

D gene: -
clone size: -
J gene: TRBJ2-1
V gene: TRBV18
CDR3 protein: CASGKDGEEQFF
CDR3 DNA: TGTGCCAGCGGCAAGGACGGGGAAGAGCAGTTCTTC

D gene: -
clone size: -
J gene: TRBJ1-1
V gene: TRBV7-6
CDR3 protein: CASSRTVNTEAFF
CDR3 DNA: TGTGCCAGCAGCCGGACAGTGAACACTGAAGCTTTCTTT

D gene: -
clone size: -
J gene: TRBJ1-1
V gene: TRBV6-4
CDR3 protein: CASSQGQNTEAFF
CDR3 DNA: TGTGCCAGCAGCCAGGGTCAAAACACTGAAGCTTTCTTT

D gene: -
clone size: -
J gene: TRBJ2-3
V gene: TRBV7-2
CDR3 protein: CASSLATTDTQYF
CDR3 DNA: TGTGCCAGCAGCTTAGCAACCACAGATACGCAGTATTTT

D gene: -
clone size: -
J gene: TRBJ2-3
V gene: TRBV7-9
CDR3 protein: CASSLSRGPDTQYF
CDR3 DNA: TGTGCCAGCAGCTTATCCCGGGGACCAGATACGCAGTATTTT

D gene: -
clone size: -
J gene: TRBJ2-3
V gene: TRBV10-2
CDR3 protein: CATQLADTQYF
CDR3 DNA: TGCGCCACCCAACTAGCCGATACGCAGTATTTT

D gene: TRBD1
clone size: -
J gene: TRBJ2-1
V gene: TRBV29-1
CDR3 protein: CSVGTGEAEQFF
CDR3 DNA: TGCAGCGTCGGGACAGGGGAGGCCGAGCAGTTCTTC

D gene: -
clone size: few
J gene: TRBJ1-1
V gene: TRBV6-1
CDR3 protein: CASSSNRVNTEAFF
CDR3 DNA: TGTGCCAGCAGCTCTAACAGGGTGAACACTGAAGCTTTCTTT

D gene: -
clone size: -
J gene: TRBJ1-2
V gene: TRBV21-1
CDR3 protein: CASPWGADGYTF
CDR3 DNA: TGTGCCAGCCCCTGGGGGGCAGATGGCTACACCTTC

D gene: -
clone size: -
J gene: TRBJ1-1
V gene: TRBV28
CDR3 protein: CASITNTEAFF
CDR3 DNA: TGTGCCAGCATCACGAACACTGAAGCTTTCTTT

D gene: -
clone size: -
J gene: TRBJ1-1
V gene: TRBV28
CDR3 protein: CASSESGTEAFF
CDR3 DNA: TGTGCCAGCAGTGAAAGTGGTACTGAAGCTTTCTTT

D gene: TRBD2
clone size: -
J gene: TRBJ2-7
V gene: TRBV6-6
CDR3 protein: CASSLTSGRAYEQYF
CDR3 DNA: TGTGCCAGCAGTTTAACTAGCGGGAGGGCCTACGAGCAGTACTTC